Listed here is a single T cell receptor beta chain. This sample stems from a study of blood T cell repertoires in COVID-19. Looking at the study overall: Nucleic acid was either cDNA or gDNA, and it came from T cells, B-cell-depleted T cells, or PBMCs.

Germline loops: CDR1 MNHEY, CDR2 SVGEGT. Germline trimming cut 4 bases from V and 5 bases from J; bases unmatched to any gene: 11. The CDR3 is 16 amino acids. In the original analysis: The authors estimated nucleated cell counts from reference gene primer amplification. The repertoire was sequenced with immunoSEQ multiplex PCR; TCRdb's copy has only in-frame clones and lacks some. V, J and clone size were drawn from that table, and D and trimming were deduced from the DNA. The sample has some 300,000 clones, 87% seen once. The rearrangement joins TRBV6-2 or TRBV6-3 to TRBJ2-3, with 8 bases lining up with TRBD2. The sequence was obtained from a young man with active or convalescent COVID-19. The sample was peripheral blood. The CDR3 loop reads CASSSKLSGAGDTQYF. CDR3 nucleotides: TGTGCCAGCAGTTCTAAACTTAGCGGGGCCGGAGATACGCAGTATTTT.